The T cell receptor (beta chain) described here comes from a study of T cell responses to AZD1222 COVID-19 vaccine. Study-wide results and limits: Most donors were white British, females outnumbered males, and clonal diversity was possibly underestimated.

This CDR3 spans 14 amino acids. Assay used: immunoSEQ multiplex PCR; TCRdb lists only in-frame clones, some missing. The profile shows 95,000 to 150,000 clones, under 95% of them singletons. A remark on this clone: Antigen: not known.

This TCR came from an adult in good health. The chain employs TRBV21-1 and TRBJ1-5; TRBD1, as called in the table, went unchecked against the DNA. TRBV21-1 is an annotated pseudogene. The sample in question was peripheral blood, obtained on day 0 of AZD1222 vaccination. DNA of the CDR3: TGTGCCAGCAGCAAGGACAGGGTCGGTCAGCCCCAGCATTTT. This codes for CASSKDRVGQPQHF.